The clone carrying this T cell receptor (beta chain) came up many times. What it recognizes is unknown. The CDR3 contains 15 residues. Germline V lookup: CDR1 MRHNA, CDR2 SNTAGT. The V segment lost 3 bases and the J segment 8 bases; nucleotides outside the gene matches: 8. The sample originates from a study of breast tumors, draining lymph nodes, adjacent tissues. General study results and limits: Tumor T cell lymph node origin was a supported hypothesis, not proven.

Breast cancer patients provided tissue from their axillary draining lymph nodes. Using its own MiXCR run on the multiplex PCR reads, TCRdb lists one record per CDR3 protein. The sample lists fewer than 250,000 distinct CDR3 sequences, roughly 32% occurring once. This TCR derives from a female donor with breast cancer. Some clones in this sample may be carry-over from other donors' samples. Sequenced material: axillary lymph node tissue. This chain uses TRBV6-4 with TRBJ2-1, with TRBD2 identical over 9 bases. The CDR3 DNA sequence: TGTGCCAGCAGTGAGGCCAGCGGGAGGAGTCATGAGCAGTTCTTC. Translated: CASSEASGRSHEQFF.